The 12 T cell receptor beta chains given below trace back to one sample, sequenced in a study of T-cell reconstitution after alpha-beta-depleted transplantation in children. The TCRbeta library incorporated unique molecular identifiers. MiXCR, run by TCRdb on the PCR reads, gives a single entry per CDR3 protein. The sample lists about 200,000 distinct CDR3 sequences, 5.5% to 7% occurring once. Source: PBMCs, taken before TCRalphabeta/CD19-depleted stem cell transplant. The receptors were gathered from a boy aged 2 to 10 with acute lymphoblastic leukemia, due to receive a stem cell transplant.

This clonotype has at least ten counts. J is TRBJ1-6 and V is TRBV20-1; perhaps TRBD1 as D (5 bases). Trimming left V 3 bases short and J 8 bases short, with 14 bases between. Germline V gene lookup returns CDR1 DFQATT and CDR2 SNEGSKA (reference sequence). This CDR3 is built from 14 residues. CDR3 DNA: TGCAGTGCTAGGGATGGGGGGGGGTATTCACCCCTCCACTTT. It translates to CSARDGGGYSPLHF.

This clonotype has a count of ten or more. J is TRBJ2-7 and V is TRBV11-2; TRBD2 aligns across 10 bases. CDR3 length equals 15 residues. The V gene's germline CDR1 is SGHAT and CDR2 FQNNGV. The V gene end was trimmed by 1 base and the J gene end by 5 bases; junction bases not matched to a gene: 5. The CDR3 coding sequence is TGTGCCAGCAGCTTAGGCTTAGCGGGAGGACACGAGCAGTACTTC. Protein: CASSLGLAGGHEQYF.

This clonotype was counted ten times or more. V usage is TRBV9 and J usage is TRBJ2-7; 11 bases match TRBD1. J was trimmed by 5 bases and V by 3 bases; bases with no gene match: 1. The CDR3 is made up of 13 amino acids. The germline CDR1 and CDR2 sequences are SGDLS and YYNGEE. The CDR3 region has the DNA TGTGCCAGCAGCGAGGGACAGGGGGACGAGCAGTACTTC. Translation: CASSEGQGDEQYF.

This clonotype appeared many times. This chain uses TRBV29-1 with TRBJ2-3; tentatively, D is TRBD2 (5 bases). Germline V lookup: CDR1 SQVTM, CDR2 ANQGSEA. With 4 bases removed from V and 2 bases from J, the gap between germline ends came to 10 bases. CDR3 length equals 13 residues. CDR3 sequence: CSVVRENTDTQYF. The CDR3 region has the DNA TGCAGCGTTGTAAGGGAGAACACAGATACGCAGTATTTT.

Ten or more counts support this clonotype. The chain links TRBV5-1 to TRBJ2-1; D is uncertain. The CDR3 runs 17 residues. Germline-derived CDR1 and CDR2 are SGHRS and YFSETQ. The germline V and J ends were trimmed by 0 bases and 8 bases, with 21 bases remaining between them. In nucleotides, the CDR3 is TGCGCCAGCAGCTTGGAACTACAGACCGCTCAAATCGATGAGCAGTTCTTC. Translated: CASSLELQTAQIDEQFF.

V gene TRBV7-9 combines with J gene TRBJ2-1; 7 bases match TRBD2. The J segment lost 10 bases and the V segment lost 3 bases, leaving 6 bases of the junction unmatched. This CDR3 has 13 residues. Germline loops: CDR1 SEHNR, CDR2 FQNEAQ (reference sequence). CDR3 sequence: CASSFGGRAEQFF. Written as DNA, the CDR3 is TGTGCCAGCAGCTTCGGAGGGAGGGCCGAGCAGTTCTTC.

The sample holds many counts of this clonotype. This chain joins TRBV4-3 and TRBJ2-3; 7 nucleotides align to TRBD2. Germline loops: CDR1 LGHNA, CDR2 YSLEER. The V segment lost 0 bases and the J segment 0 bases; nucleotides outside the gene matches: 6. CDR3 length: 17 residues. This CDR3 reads CASSQDPGGSSTDTQYF. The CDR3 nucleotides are TGCGCCAGCAGCCAAGACCCCGGGGGGTCTAGCACAGATACGCAGTATTTT.

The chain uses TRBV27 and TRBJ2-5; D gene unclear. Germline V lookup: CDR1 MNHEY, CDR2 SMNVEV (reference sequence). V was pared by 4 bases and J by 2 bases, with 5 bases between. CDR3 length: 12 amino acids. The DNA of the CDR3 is TGTGCCAGCAGTTCAGATCAAGAGACCCAGTACTTC. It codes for CASSSDQETQYF.

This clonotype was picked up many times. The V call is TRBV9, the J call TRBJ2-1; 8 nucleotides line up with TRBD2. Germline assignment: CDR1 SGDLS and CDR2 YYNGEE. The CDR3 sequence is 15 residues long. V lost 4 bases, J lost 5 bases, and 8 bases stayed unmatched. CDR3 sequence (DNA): TGTGCCAGCAGCCCCGGGGGGGCCTGGGACAATGAGCAGTTCTTC. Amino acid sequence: CASSPGGAWDNEQFF. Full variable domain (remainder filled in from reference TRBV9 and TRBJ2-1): DSGVTQTPKHLITATGQRVTLRCSPRSGDLSVYWYQQSLDQGLQFLIQYYNGEERAKGNILERFSAQQFPDLHSELNLSSLELGDSALYFCASSPGGAWDNEQFFGPGTRLTVL.

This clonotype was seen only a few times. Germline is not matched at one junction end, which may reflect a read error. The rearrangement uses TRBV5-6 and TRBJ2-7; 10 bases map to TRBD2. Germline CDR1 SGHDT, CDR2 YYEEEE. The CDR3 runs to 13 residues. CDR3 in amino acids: CASSLSSSGSRDF. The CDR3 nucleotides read TGTGCCAGCAGCCTGTCCTCTAGCGGGAGTCGGGACTTC.

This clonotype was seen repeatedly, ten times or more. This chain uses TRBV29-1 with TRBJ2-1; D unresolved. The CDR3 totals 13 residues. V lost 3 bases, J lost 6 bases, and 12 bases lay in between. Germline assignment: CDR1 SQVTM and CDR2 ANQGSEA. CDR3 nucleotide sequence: TGCAGCGTTGATGGTCTCCTCAGCAATGAGCAGTTCTTC. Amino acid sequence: CSVDGLLSNEQFF.

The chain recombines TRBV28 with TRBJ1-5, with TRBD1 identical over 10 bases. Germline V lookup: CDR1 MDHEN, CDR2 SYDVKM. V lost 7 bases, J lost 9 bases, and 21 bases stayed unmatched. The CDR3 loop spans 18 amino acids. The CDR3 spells CASNFIRGQGTLLPPQHF. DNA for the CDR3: TGTGCCAGCAATTTCATTCGGGGACAGGGGACCTTACTCCCGCCCCAGCATTTT.